The T cell receptor beta chain under discussion was sequenced for a study of spatial heterogeneity in lung cancer (dated 2019 in TCRdb). For context, the study as a whole: Donors were some 67 patients with early-stage, untreated non-small cell lung cancer from the lung TRACERx cohort. The study linked features of the TCR repertoire to counts of nonsynonymous mutations, which were determined by whole-exome sequencing of tumor tissue. Beta-chain transcripts were consistently detected in greater numbers than alpha-chain transcripts, which likely reflects a higher abundance of beta-chain transcripts. Both alpha and beta chains were TCR-sequenced in samples taken at surgery, namely 220 tumor regions, 64 matched nontumor lung samples and 50 to 60 PBMC samples. In non-small cell lung cancer, the study made a quantitative comparison of TCR alpha and beta repertoires among multiple tumor regions, matched nontumor lung and blood. In the raw uncorrected reads, each unique combination of TCR and UMI appeared more than ten times on average. Follow-up PBMC samples were sequenced whenever available, and the median time to follow-up was roughly two years after resection.

In its sample, this clonotype was seen many times. Its antigen target is currently unknown. No base quality values were provided; no much bigger clone lies one nucleotide off. The trim is 0 bases for V and 0 bases for J, with a gap of 9 bases between the germline ends. Per the germline V gene, MNHEY is the CDR1 and SVGAGI is the CDR2. The CDR3 runs 17 residues from the cysteine to the phenylalanine. Of all the DNA, just the CDR3 is kept, 51 bases in frame from base 1. According to the study, the label for this sample's time point signals: blood at routine non-recurrence follow-up after resection. TCR sequencing used whole RNA extracted from tumor and nontumor lung tissue, or from cryopreserved PBMC samples, without cell sorting. Only patients with enough RNA available from two or more tumor regions were chosen for TCR sequencing. The protocol used for the library was 5' RACE. The reads were generated on a NextSeq 500. In the TCR library protocol, a unique molecular identifier was attached to each TCR cDNA molecule so that PCR and sequencing errors could be corrected. The original pipeline was this. TCR identification, UMI-based error correction and CDR3 extraction were performed with Decombinator tools. Expanded TCRs were defined as those above a frequency of 2 per 1,000, corresponding to the top 1% of the tumor frequency distribution. Renyi diversity was calculated using the R vegan package after each repertoire was subsampled 100 times to 5,000 TCRs. To build CDR3 similarity networks, amino acid triplet string-kernel similarity was used, and CDR3s were connected when their pairwise similarity was above 0.82. TCRdb reprocessed the public reads (quality trimming at Q25 with fastp, clone calling with MiXCR) and kept in-frame beta chains. Rows with one shared CDR3 protein collapse into an entry with the most common genes and DNA. The V and J calls reflect TCRdb's pipeline rather than the authors' work. Counted in this sample were 49,000 or so distinct CDR3 sequences; roughly 10% of them appeared once. The biggest ten clones account for roughly 32% of the sample.

What the authors observed across the whole study: Confirming at a functional level the hypothesis that regional TCRs recognize regional mutations was considered to require additional single-cell paired TCR alpha and beta sequencing. Only roughly 13 patients were included in the comparisons of baseline and follow-up blood repertoires. Ubiquitous expanded tumor TCRs showed up in blood more often at tumor resection than at routine follow-up.

The chain is made from TRBV6-5 and TRBJ2-6; D gene: possibly TRBD2, on 5 matching bases. Sequencing used PBMCs, obtained at follow-up. The TCR was taken from a male donor with early-stage non-small cell lung cancer. The bases read TGTGCCAGCAGTTACTCGATTGGGAGCTCTGGGGCCAACGTCCTGACTTTC. This codes for CASSYSIGSSGANVLTF.